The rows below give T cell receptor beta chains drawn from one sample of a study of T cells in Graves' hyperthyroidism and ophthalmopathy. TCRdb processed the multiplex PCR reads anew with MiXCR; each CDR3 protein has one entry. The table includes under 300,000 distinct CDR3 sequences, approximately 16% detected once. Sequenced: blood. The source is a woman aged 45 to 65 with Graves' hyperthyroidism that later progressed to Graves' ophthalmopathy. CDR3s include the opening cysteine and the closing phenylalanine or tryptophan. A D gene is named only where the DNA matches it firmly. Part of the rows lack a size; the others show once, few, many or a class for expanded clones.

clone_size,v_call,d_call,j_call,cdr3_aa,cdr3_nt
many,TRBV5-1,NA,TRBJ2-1,CASSLRLVNEQFF,TGCGCCAGCAGCTTGAGGCTTGTCAATGAGCAGTTCTTC
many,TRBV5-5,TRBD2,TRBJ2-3,CASSLGYISLAGVGDTQYF,TGTGCCAGCAGCTTGGGCTACATTTCACTAGCGGGAGTGGGAGATACGCAGTATTTT
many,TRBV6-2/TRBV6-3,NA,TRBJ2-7,CASSYSIRDGYEQYF,TGTGCCAGCAGTTACTCTATTAGAGACGGTTACGAGCAGTACTTC
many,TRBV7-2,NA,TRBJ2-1,CASSRDSWQFF,TGTGCCAGCAGCCGCGATAGTTGGCAGTTCTTC
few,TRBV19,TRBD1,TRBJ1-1,CASTVSPTGAFEHPTEAFF,TGTGCCAGTACAGTATCCCCGACAGGGGCCTTCGAGCATCCCACTGAAGCTTTCTTT
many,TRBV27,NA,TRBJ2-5,CASSLALAETQYF,TGTGCCAGCAGTTTGGCGCTTGCAGAGACCCAGTACTTC
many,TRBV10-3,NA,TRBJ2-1,CAISESTGRTYNEQFF,TGTGCCATCAGTGAGTCGACTGGGAGGACCTACAATGAGCAGTTCTTC
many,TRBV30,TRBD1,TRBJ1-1,CAWSLTGFAEAFF,TGTGCCTGGAGTCTGACAGGGTTTGCTGAAGCTTTCTTT
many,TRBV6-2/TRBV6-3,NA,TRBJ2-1,CASSPEEEQFF,TGTGCCAGCAGCCCCGAGGAGGAGCAGTTCTTC
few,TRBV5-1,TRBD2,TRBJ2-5,CASSLAGTSLETQYF,TGCGCCAGCAGCTTGGCAGGGACTAGCCTAGAGACCCAGTACTTC
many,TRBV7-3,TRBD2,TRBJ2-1,CASSLREDNEQFF,TGTGCCAGCAGCCTGCGGGAGGACAATGAGCAGTTCTTC
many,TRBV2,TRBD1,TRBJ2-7,CASGQGAGSYEQYF,TGTGCCAGCGGACAGGGGGCGGGGTCCTACGAGCAGTACTTC
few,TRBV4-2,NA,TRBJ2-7,CASSPLSNRYEQYF,TGTGCCAGCAGCCCCCTCTCTAACCGCTACGAGCAGTACTTC
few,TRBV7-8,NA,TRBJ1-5,CASSLAVQPQHF,TGTGCCAGCAGCTTAGCTGTACAGCCCCAGCATTTT
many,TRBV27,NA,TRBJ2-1,CASSLWVSDNEQFF,TGTGCCAGCAGTTTATGGGTCTCTGACAATGAGCAGTTCTTC
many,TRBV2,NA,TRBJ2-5,CASSEGRNQETQYF,TGTGCCAGCAGTGAGGGCAGAAACCAAGAGACCCAGTACTTC
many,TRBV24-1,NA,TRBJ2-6,CATSDWGQANVLTF,TGTGCCACCAGTGATTGGGGCCAGGCCAACGTCCTGACTTTC
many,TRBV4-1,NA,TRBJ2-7,CASSPGGSSYEQYF,TGTGCCAGCAGTCCCGGGGGTTCTTCCTACGAGCAGTACTTC
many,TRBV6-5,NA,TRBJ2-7,CASSYRTSIAYEQYF,TGTGCCAGCAGTTACCGGACGTCCATAGCCTACGAGCAGTACTTC
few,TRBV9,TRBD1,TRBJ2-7,CASSAGSQGASYEQYF,TGTGCCAGCAGCGCCGGATCACAGGGGGCGTCCTACGAGCAGTACTTC
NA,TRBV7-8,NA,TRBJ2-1,CASSPRSGRDNEQFF,TGTGCCAGCAGCCCTCGATCGGGACGAGACAATGAGCAGTTCTTC
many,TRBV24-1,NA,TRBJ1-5,CATSDSLGSNQPQHF,TGTGCCACCAGTGATTCGTTGGGATCTAATCAGCCCCAGCATTTT
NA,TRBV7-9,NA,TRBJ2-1,CASSGLGRNEQFF,TGTGCCAGCAGCGGCCTCGGGCGGAATGAGCAGTTCTTC
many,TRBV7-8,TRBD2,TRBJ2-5,CASSPGLAGRETQYF,TGTGCCAGCAGCCCTGGACTAGCGGGAAGGGAGACCCAGTACTTC
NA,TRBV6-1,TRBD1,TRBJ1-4,CASRAQGGTNEKLFF,TGTGCCAGCAGAGCCCAGGGGGGAACTAATGAAAAACTGTTTTTT
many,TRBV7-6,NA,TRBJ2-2,CASSPRRYGELFF,TGTGCCAGCAGCCCCCGTAGATACGGGGAGCTGTTTTTT
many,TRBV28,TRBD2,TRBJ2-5,CASNPGLAGQETQYF,TGTGCCAGCAACCCGGGACTAGCGGGACAAGAGACCCAGTACTTC
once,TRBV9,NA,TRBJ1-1,CASSVGAVNTEAFF,TGTGCCAGCAGCGTAGGTGCGGTGAACACTGAAGCTTTCTTT
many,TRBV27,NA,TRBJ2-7,CASSFGTSPIEQYF,TGTGCCAGCAGTTTTGGGACCTCACCGATCGAGCAGTACTTC
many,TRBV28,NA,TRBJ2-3,CASSWGSGITDTQYF,TGTGCCAGCAGTTGGGGTAGCGGAATCACAGATACGCAGTATTTT
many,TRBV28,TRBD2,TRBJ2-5,CASLATSLQETQYF,TGTGCCAGCCTGGCGACTAGCCTACAAGAGACCCAGTACTTC
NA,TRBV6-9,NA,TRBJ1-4,CASSYSASKTIEKLFF,TGTGCCAGCAGTTATTCAGCATCCAAAACTATCGAAAAACTGTTTTTT
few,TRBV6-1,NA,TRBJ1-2,CASSPRQGNGYTF,TGTGCCAGCAGCCCCCGGCAGGGTAATGGCTACACCTTC
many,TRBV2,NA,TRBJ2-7,CASLGQDYEQYF,TGTGCCAGCCTAGGGCAGGACTACGAGCAGTACTTC
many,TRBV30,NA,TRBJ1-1,CAWKVGGHTGTEAFF,TGTGCCTGGAAAGTAGGGGGACACACCGGCACTGAAGCTTTCTTT
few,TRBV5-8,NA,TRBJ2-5,CASSSEAGETQYF,TGTGCCAGCAGCTCGGAGGCGGGAGAGACCCAGTACTTC
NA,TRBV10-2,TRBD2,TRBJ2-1,CATEGLENEQFF,TGCGCCACCGAGGGACTAGAGAATGAGCAGTTCTTC
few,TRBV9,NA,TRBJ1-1,CASSPGRIRTEAFF,TGTGCCAGCAGCCCAGGAAGGATAAGGACTGAAGCTTTCTTT
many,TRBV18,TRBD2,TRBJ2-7,CASSPLAGSYEQYF,TGTGCCAGCTCACCTCTAGCGGGTTCATACGAGCAGTACTTC
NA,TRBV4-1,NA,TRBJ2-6,CASSHAGLRSGANVLTF,TGCGCCAGCAGCCATGCGGGACTCCGGTCTGGGGCCAACGTCCTGACTTTC
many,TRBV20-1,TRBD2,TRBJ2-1,CSARDGGLASSYNEQFF,TGCAGTGCTAGAGATGGGGGACTAGCGAGCTCCTACAATGAGCAGTTCTTC
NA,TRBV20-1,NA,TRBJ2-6,CSAREGGPGANVLTF,TGCAGTGCTAGAGAGGGGGGGCCAGGGGCCAACGTCCTGACTTTC
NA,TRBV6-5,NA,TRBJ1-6,CASGYSGSSLLHF,TGTGCCAGCGGTTACTCGGGGAGTTCACTCCTCCACTTT
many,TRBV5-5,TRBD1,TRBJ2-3,CASSLWTGVRTDTQYF,TGTGCCAGCAGCTTGTGGACAGGGGTTCGCACAGATACGCAGTATTTT
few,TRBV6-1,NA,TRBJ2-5,CASSPYGGWAAAQETQYF,TGTGCCAGCAGCCCCTACGGCGGGTGGGCCGCTGCCCAAGAGACCCAGTACTTC
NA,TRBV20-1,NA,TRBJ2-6,CSARARDWYGANVLTF,TGCAGTGCAAGAGCTAGGGACTGGTACGGGGCCAACGTCCTGACTTTC
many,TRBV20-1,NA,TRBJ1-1,CSAPLDGNTEAFF,TGCAGTGCTCCTTTGGACGGGAACACTGAAGCTTTCTTT
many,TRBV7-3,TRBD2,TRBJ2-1,CASSLDRGRDNEQFF,TGTGCCAGCAGCCTCGATCGAGGGAGGGACAATGAGCAGTTCTTC
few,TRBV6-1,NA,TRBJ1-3,CASITQVSGNTIYF,TGTGCCAGCATAACCCAGGTTTCTGGAAACACCATATATTTT
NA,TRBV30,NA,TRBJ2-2,CAWRGGILASAGELFF,TGTGCCTGGAGGGGGGGAATTTTGGCTTCGGCCGGGGAGCTGTTTTTT
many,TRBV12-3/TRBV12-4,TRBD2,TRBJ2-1,CASSARGLAGPAPLYNEQFF,TGTGCCAGCAGTGCCCGAGGACTAGCGGGCCCGGCTCCACTATACAATGAGCAGTTCTTC
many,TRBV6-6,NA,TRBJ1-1,CASSYQSHGGNTEAFF,TGTGCCAGCAGTTACCAAAGTCATGGGGGAAACACTGAAGCTTTCTTT
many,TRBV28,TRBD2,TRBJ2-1,CASSLEGLGASEQFF,TGTGCCAGCAGTTTAGAGGGACTAGGGGCAAGCGAGCAGTTCTTC